This is a list of T cell receptor beta chains from one sample in a study of beta chain features in type 1 diabetes. The table came from immunoSEQ multiplex PCR; TCRdb's copy has only in-frame clones and leaves some out. In the table there are around 200,000 clones, about 13% of which are singletons. The specimen sequenced was central memory CD4+ T cells from blood. The receptors come from a woman aged 18-29 years in good health. The CDR3 runs from the conserved cysteine through the conserved F or W. Fields, in order: CDR3 DNA, CDR3 protein, V gene, J gene, clone size, D gene. A D gene is named only where the DNA matches it firmly. Some rows have no size entry. The others give once, few or many, or a class for an expanded clone.

TGCGCCAGCAGCCTGGGGAGTGGCTACACCTTC	CASSLGSGYTF	TRBV4-3	TRBJ1-2	few	.
TGTGCCAGCAGCCCCCGAATCTCTAAGTACAATGAGCAGTTCTTC	CASSPRISKYNEQFF	TRBV7-2	TRBJ2-1	few	.
TGTGCCTGGAGCGAAGGACTAGCGGGAGTAGATACGCAGTATTTT	CAWSEGLAGVDTQYF	TRBV30	TRBJ2-3	few	TRBD2
TGTGCCACCAGTAGGGACAGGGCCGGAGATACGCAGTATTTT	CATSRDRAGDTQYF	TRBV15	TRBJ2-3	few	TRBD1
TGTGCCAGCAGCCAAGGGGACAGGGGTCAGAGAAACACTGAAGCTTTCTTT	CASSQGDRGQRNTEAFF	TRBV4-2	TRBJ1-1	many	TRBD1
TGTGCCAGCAGTCAAACAGGGGGGAGAGGCTACACCTTC	CASSQTGGRGYTF	TRBV28	TRBJ1-2	few	TRBD1
TGTGCCAGCAGCTCAGGACAGTCTCAAGAGACCCAGTACTTC	CASSSGQSQETQYF	TRBV5-5	TRBJ2-5	.	.
TGTGCCAGCTCACCACCGGGACAGGGGAAGACTGAAGCTTTCTTT	CASSPPGQGKTEAFF	TRBV18	TRBJ1-1	few	TRBD1
TGTGCCAGTCAGGAACCCGGTGGCTACACCTTC	CASQEPGGYTF	TRBV2	TRBJ1-2	few	.
TGTGCCAGCAGCTCTAGTGGGGGCCGCAAGAACTATGGCTACACCTTC	CASSSSGGRKNYGYTF	TRBV7-9	TRBJ1-2	few	.
TGTGCCAGCAGCGTAGAAAATAGCGGGAGCAATGAGCAGTTCTTC	CASSVENSGSNEQFF	TRBV9	TRBJ2-1	.	TRBD2
TGTGCCAGCAGCGTAGGGACTAGCACTATCCAAGAGACCCAGTACTTC	CASSVGTSTIQETQYF	TRBV9	TRBJ2-5	few	TRBD2
TGTGCCAGCAGCTCTGACAGCCATGAGCAGTTCTTC	CASSSDSHEQFF	TRBV5-4	TRBJ2-1	.	.
TGCGCCAGCAGCCGAAGGGACAGGGGTTCCAATCAGCCCCAGCATTTT	CASSRRDRGSNQPQHF	TRBV5-1	TRBJ1-5	.	TRBD1
TGTGCCGGCAGCGTAATGGTAGGGCGGGAGTGGTCAGATACGCAGTATTTT	CAGSVMVGREWSDTQYF	TRBV9	TRBJ2-3	.	TRBD2
TGTGCCAGCAGTTTCAAACAGGGGGATCATAACTATGGCTACACCTTC	CASSFKQGDHNYGYTF	TRBV28	TRBJ1-2	.	TRBD1
TGTGCCAGTAGTTTCAATAGCGCTTCGCCCGAGCAGTTCTTC	CASSFNSASPEQFF	TRBV19	TRBJ2-1	.	.
TGCAGCGTTTCCCCCAGCGGGAGTCGGTATGAGCAGTTCTTC	CSVSPSGSRYEQFF	TRBV29-1	TRBJ2-1	few	TRBD2
TGTGCCAGCAGCTTTGACGGGAAGGTCGCTGAAGCTTTCTTT	CASSFDGKVAEAFF	TRBV13	TRBJ1-1	few	.
TGTGCCAGCCGGACAGGGGCCGGCTCCTACGAGCAGTACTTC	CASRTGAGSYEQYF	TRBV6-1	TRBJ2-7	.	TRBD1
TGTGCCAGCAGGCCGACAGGGCGACTGTTCTTC	CASRPTGRLFF	TRBV2	TRBJ2-1	few	TRBD1
TGTGCCAGCAGGAATTCAGGGGGCGAGAAGCCCCAGCATTTT	CASRNSGGEKPQHF	TRBV27	TRBJ1-5	few	TRBD1
TGTGCCAGCAGCTTAGGTACGGGTAGGGAGACCCAGTACTTC	CASSLGTGRETQYF	TRBV7-9	TRBJ2-5	few	.
TGTGCCAGCAGCAAATGTGGAGGGACGAGCAATCAGCCCCAGCATTTT	CASSKCGGTSNQPQHF	TRBV21-1	TRBJ1-5	few	.
TGTGCCAGCAGTTTCGGCGGGAGAATTTACACCGGGGAGCTGTTTTTT	CASSFGGRIYTGELFF	TRBV27	TRBJ2-2	.	TRBD2
TGCGCCAGCAGCTTGGCAGCGGGAGGGATCGATGAGCAGTTCTTC	CASSLAAGGIDEQFF	TRBV5-1	TRBJ2-1	.	TRBD2
TGTGCCAGCAGCTTGAAGCGGGAGGGAAACAATGAGCAGTTCTTC	CASSLKREGNNEQFF	TRBV7-9	TRBJ2-1	.	TRBD2
TGTGCCAGCAGGACAGCTAACTATGGCTACACCTTC	CASRTANYGYTF	TRBV28	TRBJ1-2	.	.
TGTGCCAGCAGCCCCCTGAGGACTAGCGGCACAGATACGCAGTATTTT	CASSPLRTSGTDTQYF	TRBV9	TRBJ2-3	few	TRBD2
TGTGCCAGCAGTCATAACTATGGCTACACCTTC	CASSHNYGYTF	TRBV6-1	TRBJ1-2	few	.
TGTGCCAGCAGCATGACCTATCAGGGGAACACTGAAGCTTTCTTT	CASSMTYQGNTEAFF	TRBV6-5	TRBJ1-1	few	.
TGTGCCAGCAGTTTAAAGTCCCCGGAGGTGCCCCAGCATTTT	CASSLKSPEVPQHF	TRBV27	TRBJ1-5	few	.